This TCR beta chain stems from a study of blood T cell repertoires in COVID-19. Study information: Some COVID-19 samples were acute and others convalescent; all came from the United States, Italy and Spain. Sources were T cells, B-cell-depleted T cells, or PBMCs; the material itself was cDNA or gDNA.

Per the original data handling: Reference gene primer amplification in the assay estimated nucleated cell counts. Data came from immunoSEQ multiplex PCR; TCRdb stores just in-frame clones and leaves some out. The DNA was the basis for D and trimming; V, J and clone size are from that table. Among about 160,000 clones, around 86% were seen once, and the ten largest hold approximately 13%. Unmatched junction bases numbered 2, after V lost 2 bases and J lost 1 base. CDR1 MNHEY and CDR2 SMNVEV come from the germline V gene (reference sequence). The CDR3 runs to 16 residues. The sequenced sample consisted of peripheral blood. This sequence joins TRBV27 and TRBJ2-2; 9 bases match TRBD2. The sequence derives from a man between 65 and 85 years old who had recovered from COVID-19. CDR3 protein: CASSLGTSRNTGELFF. The CDR3 coding sequence is TGTGCCAGCAGTTTAGGGACTAGCAGGAACACCGGGGAGCTGTTTTTT.